This T cell receptor (beta chain) is from a study of technical replicates of blood from a few donors. Method: immunoSEQ multiplex PCR; TCRdb's copy keeps in-frame clones and lacks some. The table has roughly 80,000 clones, 70% to 90% seen once. Germline lookup yields CDR1 KGHSH and CDR2 LQKENI. This CDR3 spans 15 amino acids. The ends were cut back, 4 bases at V and 8 bases at J, with 20 bases in the middle. J is TRBJ1-2 and V is TRBV18; no clear D gene. Sequenced: T cells isolated from PBMCs. The TCR originated in a human donor in good health. CDR3 sequence (DNA): TGTGCCAGCTCACAGGGTATGGAGGAGGCGAGCGGCTACACCTTC. Translation: CASSQGMEEASGYTF.